Reported below is one T cell receptor (beta chain). The sample holds other DNA sequences that translate to the same CDR3. This record belongs to a study of blood T cell repertoires in COVID-19. Germline CDR1 reads SGHRS; CDR2 reads YFSETQ. With 2 bases clipped from V and 4 bases from J, the junction kept 2 bases outside the gene matches. The CDR3 runs 14 residues. TCRdb keeps only in-frame clones here, not all; method: immunoSEQ multiplex PCR. The sample lists 150,000 to 200,000 clones; 82% were seen once. The sample taken for sequencing was peripheral blood. The sequence derives from a woman aged 40-49 years with COVID-19, enrolled during active disease. The rearrangement joins TRBV5-1 to TRBJ2-5; TRBD2 matches 10 bases. The CDR3 here is CASSFRLAGETQYF. Here the CDR3 DNA reads TGCGCCAGCAGCTTCAGACTAGCGGGAGAGACCCAGTACTTC.